This TCR beta chain comes out of a study of shared clonotypes between healthy human individuals. V lost 3 bases and J lost 11; bases outside the gene matches: 5. CDR1 is SGHAT and CDR2 is FQNNGV in the germline V gene. CDR3 length: 12 amino acids. Overall study findings and caveats: Inspection by rarefaction showed sorted-subset sequencing to be incomplete despite large depth. About 5% of naive CD4 clonotypes were shared across four donors. Represented diversity (both genetic and exposure-history) was limited by the small number of donors.

Every contributor of samples was a Caucasian grown-up residing in Nashville, Tennessee. Points on this clone: Its target is not known.

Sequencing used immunoSEQ multiplex PCR; TCRdb keeps in-frame clones, though not all of them. The sample carries 600,000 to 700,000 clones, 73% recorded once. Sequencing was carried out using memory CD4+ T cells sorted from blood. Specified subset: CD45RA-negative fraction. The TCR sequence derives from a woman in her 30s in good health. V gene TRBV11-2 combines with J gene TRBJ1-2; 8 positions match TRBD1. CDR3 coding DNA: TGTGCCAGCAGCTTGGACAGGGAAGGTTACACCTTC. Protein sequence: CASSLDREGYTF.